This T cell receptor (beta chain) was recorded in a study of blood T cell repertoires in COVID-19 (dated by TCRdb to about 2020). Regarding the complete study: Samples covering the acute and convalescent phases of COVID-19 were provided by collaborators in the United States, Italy and Spain. The prospective study material was composed of cDNA or gDNA derived from T cells, B-cell-depleted T cells, or PBMCs. Deeply sampled blood TCRbeta repertoires from subjects exposed to, actively infected with, or recovered from COVID-19 were included in the dataset. The repertoires were made available in a free public database intended to serve as a resource for research on the immune response to SARS-CoV-2. The samples were drawn from two sources: the first 160 participants of the ongoing ImmuneRACE study, and 1,000 to 1,500 subjects contributed by 6 global collaborators. Nearly every sample came with metadata listing a de-identified subject ID, COVID-19 status, age in years and sex. Where available, HLA class I and class II types were obtained from metadata supplied by the sample provider rather than from assay-based typing. The study at large found these results: Clinical and demographic metadata were provided uncurated, with the amount varying by source and participant.

Each collaborating institution followed its own protocols to collect whole blood in K2EDTA tubes. For TCRbeta analysis, collaborator samples were shipped as frozen whole blood, as isolated PBMCs, or as DNA extracted from either sample type. Turning to this clone: Its specific antigen is unknown. No much larger clone is present one base from it, and per-base qualities are unavailable.

The immunoSEQ Assay, a bias-controlled multiplex PCR, was used to amplify TCRbeta CDR3 regions from genomic DNA. The paper's data handling went like this. Within the assay, amplification of reference gene primers was used to estimate how many nucleated cells each sample contained. To quantify the absolute abundance of each unique TCRbeta CDR3 rearrangement, sequence reads were collapsed and filtered. For each sample, productive Simpson clonality was calculated as the square root of Simpson's diversity index across productive rearrangements. The clones in this table, taken by TCRdb from immuneACCESS, are in-frame only. Not every clone is retained; where verified, under half of the shortfall comes from an unresolved V gene, and the cause of the rest is unknown. Clonal size and the V and J genes are those of that table, whereas D and trimming came from the DNA. The sample yields 150,000 to 200,000 clones; roughly four fifths were counted once. The ten largest clones add up to about a tenth of the sample.

Via the germline V gene, CDR1 is WSHSY and CDR2 SAAADI. V sheds 2 bases and J sheds 1 base, leaving 14 bases between their ends. Taken from cysteine to phenylalanine, the CDR3 has 16 residues. This entry keeps only the CDR3 DNA: 48 bases, framed from base 1. The source of this sequence is a man between 65 and 85 years old with active or convalescent COVID-19. This chain joins TRBV10-2 to TRBJ2-5; 6 matching bases give a weak D call of TRBD2. Sequenced input: peripheral blood. The CDR3 has the sequence CASSERRAGTQETQYF. The nucleotide sequence is given as TGCGCCAGCAGTGAGAGGCGGGCGGGAACCCAAGAGACCCAGTACTTC.